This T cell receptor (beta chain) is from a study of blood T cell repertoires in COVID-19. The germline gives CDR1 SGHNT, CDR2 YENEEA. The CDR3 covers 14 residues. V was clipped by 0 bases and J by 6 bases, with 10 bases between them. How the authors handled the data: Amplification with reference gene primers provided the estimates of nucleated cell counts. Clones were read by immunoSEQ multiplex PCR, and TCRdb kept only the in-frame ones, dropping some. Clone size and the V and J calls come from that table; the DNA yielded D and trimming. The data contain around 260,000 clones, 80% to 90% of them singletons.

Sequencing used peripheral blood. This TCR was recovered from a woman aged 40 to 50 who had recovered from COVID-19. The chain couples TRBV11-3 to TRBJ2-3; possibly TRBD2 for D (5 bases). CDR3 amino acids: CASSLDWTVDTQYF. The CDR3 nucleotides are TGTGCCAGCAGCTTAGATTGGACTGTTGATACGCAGTATTTT.